One sample yielded the 25 T cell receptor beta chains listed below, sequenced in a study of CD8+ T cells in alopecia areata. RNA extraction and reverse transcription yielded cDNA as sequencing template. The table came from immunoSEQ multiplex PCR; TCRdb's copy has only in-frame clones and leaves some out. The sample lists 190,000 or so clones, around 60% occurring once. Treatment: oral pan-JAK inhibitor, 5-10 mg twice daily. The specimen comprised CD8+ T cells sorted from blood, sampled at week 24, from a patient treated with tofacitinib. These receptors originate from a human donor with alopecia areata.

The chain uses TRBV6-5 and TRBJ1-3; the D gene is possibly TRBD1 (5 bases). V was cut by 6 bases and J by 0 bases, with 9 bases left in between. CDR1 is MNHEY and CDR2 is SVGAGI in the germline V gene. The CDR3 is 14 amino acids. CDR3 DNA sequence: TGTGCCAGCAGCACAGGAGCCTCTGGAAACACCATATATTTT. The encoded protein is CASSTGASGNTIYF.

This clone was picked up a small number of times. The chain joins TRBV29-1 to TRBJ1-2; the D is unclear. From germline, CDR1 is SQVTM and CDR2 ANQGSEA. Trimming left V 0 bases short and J 4 bases short, with 24 bases between. The CDR3 totals 18 residues. The DNA for the CDR3 is TGCAGCGTTGAAGATCGGATTATTTTGGGTCGCATTCCCTATGGCTACACCTTC. Translating gives CSVEDRIILGRIPYGYTF.

A few counts support this clone. The V gene is TRBV5-1, the J gene TRBJ1-2; 8 bases are a match to TRBD1. This CDR3 comprises 12 residues. The V gene's germline CDR1 is SGHRS and CDR2 YFSETQ. V shed 4 bases, J shed 8 bases, and the junction held 4 bases outside the gene matches. DNA for the CDR3: TGCGCCAGCAGCCCCGGACAGGGCGGCTACACCTTC. Encoded protein: CASSPGQGGYTF.

CDR3: CASSLVGTKVYNEQFF. In DNA form, the CDR3 reads TGCGCCAGCAGCTTGGTGGGGACTAAGGTCTACAATGAGCAGTTCTTC. The J gene is TRBJ2-1, the V gene TRBV5-1, with 7 positions matching TRBD2. The germline V gene encodes CDR1 SGHRS and CDR2 YFSETQ. The trim removed 0 bases at V and 3 bases at J, leaving 6 bases unmatched. The CDR3 is 16 residues long.

V is TRBV10-3 and J is TRBJ2-5; D not certain. Germline V gene sequence: CDR1 ENHRY, CDR2 SYGVKD. Trimming removed 6 bases at V and 2 bases at J, with 7 bases between. The CDR3 has 12 amino acids. CDR3 DNA: TGTGCCATCAGAGGCAGTCAAGAGACCCAGTACTTC. This translates into CAIRGSQETQYF.

J is TRBJ2-3 and V is TRBV5-1, with 8 bases fitting TRBD2. The germline V gene has CDR1 SGHRS and CDR2 YFSETQ. Germline trimming cut 0 bases from V and 2 bases from J; bases unmatched to any gene: 5. The CDR3 spans 16 residues. Written as DNA, the CDR3 is TGCGCCAGCAGCTTGGTCGTTAGCGGGGCCACAGATACGCAGTATTTT. Residues: CASSLVVSGATDTQYF.

V is TRBV7-6 and J is TRBJ2-2, with 14 bases aligning to TRBD2. The CDR3 has 17 amino acids. Germline trimming cut 5 bases from V and 6 bases from J; bases unmatched to any gene: 8. Per germline, CDR1 SGHVS and CDR2 FNYEAQ. CDR3 protein: CASSRTTSGGAPGELFF. CDR3 coding DNA: TGTGCCAGCAGCCGGACGACTAGCGGGGGGGCCCCCGGGGAGCTGTTTTTT.

The CDR3: CASSFRQYSNQPQHF. The CDR3 DNA follows: TGTGCCAGCAGCTTTCGGCAATATAGCAATCAGCCCCAGCATTTT. The gene calls are TRBV5-6 and TRBJ1-5; D unresolved. Trimming removed 2 bases at V and 0 bases at J, with 9 bases between. The CDR3 is made up of 15 amino acids. CDR1 is SGHDT, CDR2 YYEEEE, per germline.

V gene TRBV13 combines with J gene TRBJ2-7; D is uncertain. The V end lost 1 base, the J end lost 0 bases, and 10 bases lay between the germline ends. The germline gives CDR1 PRHDT, CDR2 FYEKMQ (reference sequence). The CDR3 is 15 residues long. The CDR3 loop reads CASSLEGSNSYEQYF. CDR3 sequence (DNA): TGTGCCAGCAGCTTAGAAGGTTCAAACTCCTACGAGCAGTACTTC.

This clone turned up a few times. The gene calls are TRBV9 and TRBJ1-2, with a tentative D call TRBD1 (6 bases). Germline assignment: CDR1 SGDLS and CDR2 YYNGEE. The CDR3 runs 12 residues. The V end was cut by 3 bases, the J end by 13 bases, with 16 bases between. Written as DNA, the CDR3 is TGTGCCAGCAGCGGTCAGGGGCTCCCTCTCACCTTC. Encoded protein: CASSGQGLPLTF.

This clone was counted a few times. At one end the junction does not follow the germline gene, possibly because of a read error. The V call is TRBV13, the J call TRBJ2-7, with TRBD1 matching 12 bases. This CDR3 has 15 residues. The germline CDR1 and CDR2 sequences are PRHDT and FYEKMQ (reference sequence). In nucleotides, the CDR3 is TGTGCCAGCAGCTCTCCGGGACAGGGGGCTTACGGGCAGTACTTC. Translated, it gives CASSSPGQGAYGQYF.

In DNA, the CDR3 is TGTGCCAGCAGCTTAGGTGGCCAGGGCCCAAATTCACCCCTCCACTTT. It is translated as CASSLGGQGPNSPLHF. This chain links TRBV7-9 with TRBJ1-6, with TRBD1 as a possible D gene (5 bases). This CDR3 comprises 16 residues. CDR1 SEHNR and CDR2 FQNEAQ come from the germline V gene (reference sequence). V was cut by 1 base and J by 7 bases, with 14 bases left in between.

Details on this clone: The same CDR3 is also encoded by other DNA sequences in this sample. V is TRBV27 and J is TRBJ1-5; D is unclear. Germline V CDR1 and CDR2: MNHEY, SMNVEV (reference sequence). V was shortened by 0 bases and J by 1 base, with 1 base between the two germline ends. This CDR3 spans 13 amino acids. DNA of the CDR3: TGTGCCAGCAGTTTATCGAGCAATCAGCCCCAGCATTTT. This translates into CASSLSSNQPQHF.

The chain joins TRBV7-9 to TRBJ1-1; D remains ambiguous. There are 13 residues in the CDR3. The germline gives CDR1 SEHNR, CDR2 FQNEAQ (reference sequence). Trimming left V 5 bases short and J 10 bases short, with 17 bases between. CDR3 in DNA: TGTGCCAGCAGCCCGGGCCCGACCGAACGAGCTTTCTTT. Its translation is CASSPGPTERAFF.

This clone showed up just a few times. The genes are TRBV29-1 and TRBJ1-3; D uncertain. Trimming shortened V by 7 bases and J by 2 bases, and 15 bases separated the two germline ends. The CDR3 is 14 residues long. CDR1 is SQVTM, CDR2 ANQGSEA, per germline. The CDR3 region is CSALAGMAGNTIYF. CDR3 in DNA: TGCAGCGCCCTGGCGGGTATGGCTGGAAACACCATATATTTT.

This clone has only a few counts. The chain carries TRBV15 and TRBJ1-5; D not certain. The CDR3 consists of 14 residues. Trimming stripped 7 bases from V and 0 bases from J, with 10 bases between. Per germline, CDR1 LNHNV and CDR2 YYDKDF (reference sequence). The CDR3 nucleotides read TGTGCCACCAACGTGGATTATAGCAATCAGCCCCAGCATTTT. This codes for CATNVDYSNQPQHF. Based on the CDR3 plus reference TRBV15 and TRBJ1-5, the full variable domain is DAMVIQNPRYQVTQFGKPVTLSCSQTLNHNVMYWYQQKSSQAPKLLFHYYDKDFNNEADTPDNFQSRRPNTSFCFLDIRSPGLGDTAMYLCATNVDYSNQPQHFGDGTRLSIL.

The chain carries TRBV5-6 and TRBJ1-6; perhaps TRBD1 as D (5 bases). The CDR3 has 17 residues. V was shortened by 4 bases and J by 0 bases, with 14 bases between the two germline ends. The germline gives CDR1 SGHDT, CDR2 YYEEEE. The CDR3 reads CASSIPGRSSYNSPLHF. The CDR3 nucleotides read TGTGCCAGCAGCATACCGGGACGGAGCTCCTATAATTCACCCCTCCACTTT.

This chain connects TRBV6-1 to TRBJ2-7; D is possibly TRBD2 (5 bases). V dropped 2 bases and J dropped 12 bases, with 11 bases sitting between them. The germline CDR1 and CDR2 sequences are MNHNS and SASEGT. The CDR3 totals 11 residues. CDR3 nucleotide sequence: TGTGCCAGCAGTGAACCGGGGTGGCGGTACTTC. This sequence encodes CASSEPGWRYF.

The rearrangement links TRBV28 to TRBJ2-5; D is tentatively TRBD1 or TRBD2 (5 bases each). V lost 5 bases, J lost 2 bases, and 15 bases lay in between. This CDR3 spans 15 amino acids. Germline CDR1 and CDR2: MDHEN and SYDVKM. CDR3 coding DNA: TGTGCCAGCAGTCAACTCGGGACGAATCAAGAGACCCAGTACTTC. Translated: CASSQLGTNQETQYF. Drawing the rest from reference TRBV28 and TRBJ2-5, the complete variable domain is DVKVTQSSRYLVKRTGEKVFLECVQDMDHENMFWYRQDPGLGLRLIYFSYDVKMKEKGDIPEGYSVSREKKERFSLILESASTNQTSMYLCASSQLGTNQETQYFGPGTRLLVL.

CDR3 sequence (DNA): TGTGCCAGCAGCCCCCTAAGGGCAGGAGATACGCAGTATTTT. Residues: CASSPLRAGDTQYF. The chain employs TRBV7-2 and TRBJ2-3; no definite D call. The CDR3 extends over 14 amino acids. V lost 5 bases, J lost 5 bases, and 14 bases lay in between. Germline lookup yields CDR1 SGHTA and CDR2 FQGNSA.

This clone was counted once. The chain recombines TRBV30 with TRBJ2-5; D not certain. The tail of the sequence fits TRBJ2-7 better, so the J call may be wrong. Germline V gene data show CDR1 as GTSNPN and CDR2 as SVGIG (reference sequence). This CDR3 region has 15 residues. For the CDR3, the DNA is TGTGCCTGGAGCCCCCGCGGATCTGTATACTACGAGCAGTACTTC. It codes for CAWSPRGSVYYEQYF.

The genes are TRBV11-2 and TRBJ2-7, with D unresolved. Trimming left V 3 bases short and J 5 bases short, with 8 bases between. The CDR3 is 12 residues long. The germline V gene has CDR1 SGHAT and CDR2 FQNNGV. Written as DNA, the CDR3 is TGTGCCAGCAGCTTCACCTCAGACGAGCAGTACTTC. Translation gives CASSFTSDEQYF.

The chain combines TRBV7-9 with TRBJ2-5; D gene unclear. Gene TRBJ2-7 matches the end of the DNA better, so the J call may be wrong. CDR3 length: 13 residues. The germline gives CDR1 SEHNR, CDR2 FQNEAQ (reference sequence). The CDR3 nucleotides are TGTGCCAGCAGCTTAGTGGCCTCCTACGAGCAGTACTTC. As protein: CASSLVASYEQYF.

J is TRBJ2-3 and V is TRBV5-6, with unresolved D. This CDR3 contains 14 residues. Deletions cut 0 bases from V and 2 bases from J, with 7 bases between. Germline CDR1 SGHDT, CDR2 YYEEEE. CDR3 DNA sequence: TGTGCCAGCAGCTTGGCCCGGTACACAGATACGCAGTATTTT. This codes for CASSLARYTDTQYF. Filled out from reference TRBV5-6 and TRBJ2-3, the complete variable domain reads DAGVTQSPTHLIKTRGQQVTLRCSPKSGHDTVSWYQQALGQGPQFIFQYYEEEERQRGNFPDRFSGHQFPNYSSELNVNALLLGDSALYLCASSLARYTDTQYFGPGTRLTVL.

Only a few counts were recorded for this clone. The chain has TRBV6-4 and TRBJ2-1; D remains ambiguous. V was trimmed by 7 bases and J by 5 bases, leaving 9 bases between them. CDR1 is MRHNA and CDR2 is SNTAGT in the germline V gene. The CDR3 loop spans 12 amino acids. In DNA, the CDR3 is TGTGCCAGCACGGGCAGCAACAATGAGCAGTTCTTC. It codes for CASTGSNNEQFF.